Presented here are 13 T cell receptor beta chains from one specimen sequenced in a study of CD8+ T cells in alopecia areata. RNA, once extracted, was reverse transcribed into cDNA for use as the sequencing template. TCRdb's table, derived via immunoSEQ multiplex PCR, lists solely in-frame clones and lacks some. The table shows around 30,000 clones, with 60% to 85% occurring only once. Material for sequencing was NKG2D-low CD8+ T cells sorted from blood. The source is a human donor with alopecia areata.

This clone appeared a few times. The rearrangement links TRBV7-9 to TRBJ2-3; possible D gene TRBD2, 6 bases. The V gene lost 5 bases and the J gene lost 1 base, with 16 bases spanning the gap. The CDR3 spans 16 residues. The germline CDR1 and CDR2 sequences are SEHNR and FQNEAQ (reference sequence). The CDR3 here is CASSTILQRGTDTQYF. CDR3 bases: TGTGCCAGCAGCACAATACTTCAGCGGGGCACAGATACGCAGTATTTT.

The chain combines TRBV7-2 with TRBJ2-1; TRBD2 aligns across 7 bases. With V trimmed by 3 bases and J by 4 bases, 6 bases remained unmatched. The CDR3 consists of 15 residues. Germline values: CDR1 SGHTA, CDR2 FQGNSA. The chain's CDR3 is CASSFSRETYNEQFF. The CDR3 nucleotides read TGTGCCAGCAGCTTTTCGCGGGAGACTTACAATGAGCAGTTCTTC.

The chain employs TRBV6-1 and TRBJ2-7, with a weak D call TRBD2 (5 bases). The CDR3 spans 14 residues. V was cut by 3 bases and J by 3 bases, with 12 bases left in between. CDR1 is MNHNS, CDR2 SASEGT, per germline. CDR3 nucleotide sequence: TGTGCCAGCAGTGACCCAGAGGGCTACTACGAGCAGTACTTC. Translating gives CASSDPEGYYEQYF.

This clone was recorded a few times. The gene calls are TRBV7-9 and TRBJ1-5, with D unresolved. V lost 0 bases and J lost 0, with 6 bases in between. The CDR3 totals 15 residues. CDR1 is SEHNR, CDR2 FQNEAQ, per germline (reference sequence). CDR3 region: CASSLALYSNQPQHF. CDR3 DNA sequence: TGTGCCAGCAGCTTAGCACTTTATAGCAATCAGCCCCAGCATTTT.

The gene calls are TRBV28 and TRBJ2-1; 9 positions agree with TRBD1. Looked up from germline, CDR1 is MDHEN and CDR2 is SYDVKM. V trimming: 6 bases; J trimming: 5 bases; junction bases outside the gene matches: 8. This CDR3 spans 15 amino acids. The CDR3 bases are TGTGCCAGCAGCCCTGGGACAGGGCCTGACAATGAGCAGTTCTTC. It translates to CASSPGTGPDNEQFF.

The genes are TRBV25-1 and TRBJ2-1; 8 bases align to TRBD1. Unmatched junction bases numbered 2, after V lost 2 bases and J lost 2 bases. Per germline, CDR1 MGHDK and CDR2 SYGVNS. The CDR3 loop spans 15 amino acids. The CDR3 nucleotides read TGTGCCAGCAGTGAAGGGACAGGAGCCTACAATGAGCAGTTCTTC. Its translation is CASSEGTGAYNEQFF.

This clone was found a few times. The genes are TRBV19 and TRBJ2-2; 9 bases line up with TRBD1. The CDR3 extends over 14 amino acids. Germline CDR1 is LNHDA and CDR2 is SQIVND (reference sequence). V lost 10 bases to trimming and J lost 1 base; unmatched junction nucleotides: 4. The CDR3 sequence is CATNRGLNTGELFF. The CDR3 DNA reads TGTGCCACCAACAGGGGGCTGAACACCGGGGAGCTGTTTTTT.

The sample holds one count of this clone. The chain employs TRBV7-3 and TRBJ1-2, with D possibly matching TRBD1 (6 bases). V was cut by 2 bases and J by 4 bases, with 8 bases left in between. The germline V gene has CDR1 SGHTA and CDR2 FQGTGA. The CDR3 is 13 amino acids. The CDR3 DNA sequence: TGTGCCAGCAGCTTATCGGACAGCTATGGCTACACCTTC. This gives the protein CASSLSDSYGYTF.

J is TRBJ2-3 and V is TRBV4-3, with D unclear. CDR1 is LGHNA, CDR2 YSLEER, per germline. The germline V and J ends were trimmed by 0 bases and 2 bases, with 15 bases remaining between them. The CDR3 is 17 amino acids. The CDR3 nucleotides read TGCGCCAGCAGCCAAGACTCAGGAGTGCATTACACAGATACGCAGTATTTT. It encodes CASSQDSGVHYTDTQYF.

CDR3 region: CSVVPLNTDTQYF. CDR3 nucleotides: TGCAGCGTTGTTCCCCTCAACACAGATACGCAGTATTTT. The chain is built from TRBV29-1 and TRBJ2-3; D gene unclear. The CDR3 extends over 13 amino acids. Trimming took 4 bases from V and 2 from J, leaving 10 bases between them. Germline CDR1 is SQVTM and CDR2 is ANQGSEA.

The chain uses TRBV29-1 and TRBJ2-5, with D hard to call. With the DNA end fitting TRBJ2-7 better, the J assignment may be wrong. Germline V gene sequence: CDR1 SQVTM, CDR2 ANQGSEA. The CDR3 length is 14 residues. CDR3 bases: TGCAGCGTTGAAACCGACGACAACTCCTACGAGCAGTACTTC. It yields the protein CSVETDDNSYEQYF.

The chain uses TRBV27 and TRBJ2-3; D is undetermined. The CDR3 runs to 14 residues. Trimming cost V 2 bases and J 2 bases, with 8 bases left between them. The germline V gene encodes CDR1 MNHEY and CDR2 SMNVEV (reference sequence). As DNA, the CDR3 is TGTGCCAGCAGTTTAGGTGTATTCACAGATACGCAGTATTTT. Translated, it gives CASSLGVFTDTQYF.

This chain joins TRBV5-1 and TRBJ2-3; D is unresolved. The V and J ends lost 0 bases and 3 bases respectively, with 11 bases between them. Germline V gives CDR1 SGHRS, CDR2 YFSETQ. The CDR3 length is 15 residues. As DNA, the CDR3 is TGCGCCAGCAGCTTGGAGGAGTTAACGACAGATACGCAGTATTTT. It is translated as CASSLEELTTDTQYF.